These 17 T cell receptor beta chains originate from one sample sequenced in a study of spatial heterogeneity in lung cancer. Described time point: sample taken at primary tumor resection. Without sorting, whole RNA was sequenced from tumor, nontumor lung or frozen PBMC. TCRdb analysed the 5' RACE reads with MiXCR anew, one entry per CDR3 protein. This sample has 36,000 or so distinct CDR3 sequences; around 5.5% occur once, and the top ten carry 25% to 30%. The sample consisted of PBMCs, taken at surgery. These receptors all stem from a female donor with early-stage non-small cell lung cancer.

This clonotype has just a few counts. The V gene is TRBV9, the J gene TRBJ2-7, with D possibly matching TRBD1 (5 bases). Per germline, CDR1 SGDLS and CDR2 YYNGEE. Trimming pared 0 bases from V and 3 bases from J, leaving 13 bases between. This CDR3 is built from 15 residues. The CDR3 DNA is TGTGCCAGCAGCGTAGCGGCAGGGAAGGGCTACGAGCAGTACTTC. It is translated as CASSVAAGKGYEQYF.

The CDR3 loop is CASRGFVEQYF. The CDR3 nucleotides are TGTGCCAGCAGAGGGTTTGTGGAGCAGTACTTC. The gene calls are TRBV2 and TRBJ2-7; D call uncertain. This CDR3 has 11 residues. V lost 6 bases and J 7 bases, leaving 10 bases between the germline ends. Germline values: CDR1 SNHLY, CDR2 FYNNEI.

There are many counts of this clonotype. V gene TRBV7-8 combines with J gene TRBJ2-3; D is uncertain. The CDR3 is made up of 15 amino acids. Trimming removed 2 bases at V and 0 bases at J, with 9 bases between. Germline CDR1 SGHVS, CDR2 FQNEAQ. The CDR3 is CASSLRAESTDTQYF. The CDR3 nucleotides are TGTGCCAGCAGCTTACGGGCTGAGAGCACAGATACGCAGTATTTT.

The CDR3 nucleotides are TGTGCCAGCAGCTTAGACAGCCACACAGATACGCAGTATTTT. Its protein is CASSLDSHTDTQYF. The J gene is TRBJ2-3, the V gene TRBV7-2, with unresolved D. The CDR3 extends over 14 amino acids. The V gene lost 1 base and the J gene lost 2 bases, with 7 bases spanning the gap. Germline lookup yields CDR1 SGHTA and CDR2 FQGNSA.

This clonotype turned up a few times. This chain uses TRBV25-1 with TRBJ2-2; 8 bases match TRBD1. CDR1 and CDR2 from the germline V gene are MGHDK and SYGVNS. The CDR3 covers 16 residues. Losses at the gene ends were 6 bases for V and 6 bases for J; bases not matched to a gene: 12. The CDR3 nucleotides are TGTGCCAGCAGCCACCCACAGGGGGTGCGGGCCGGGGAGCTGTTTTTT. Translating it yields CASSHPQGVRAGELFF. Looking up the rest from reference TRBV25-1 and TRBJ2-2 gives the full variable domain: EADIYQTPRYLVIGTGKKITLECSQTMGHDKMYWYQQDPGMELHLIHYSYGVNSTEKGDLSSESTVSRIRTEHFPLTLESARPSHTSQYLCASSHPQGVRAGELFFGEGSRLTVL.

Many counts were recorded for this clonotype. The J gene is TRBJ1-4, the V gene TRBV4-2, with a weak D call TRBD1 (6 bases). CDR3 length: 15 amino acids. V was shortened by 1 base and J by 8 bases, with 14 bases between the two germline ends. The germline CDR1 and CDR2 sequences are LGHNA and YNFKEQ. The DNA of the CDR3 is TGTGCCAGCAGCCAAGGACAGGTGTACAGGGAAAAACTGTTTTTT. Translating it yields CASSQGQVYREKLFF.

This clonotype was seen repeatedly, ten times or more. The rearrangement joins TRBV28 to TRBJ2-7; D remains unclear. The V gene lost 8 bases and the J gene lost 3 bases, with 11 bases spanning the gap. CDR3 size: 12 residues. Germline CDR1 reads MDHEN; CDR2 reads SYDVKM. Here the CDR3 reads CASGTLFYEQYF. Written as DNA, the CDR3 is TGTGCCAGCGGAACTCTCTTCTACGAGCAGTACTTC. Complete variable domain (other parts from reference TRBV28 and TRBJ2-7): DVKVTQSSRYLVKRTGEKVFLECVQDMDHENMFWYRQDPGLGLRLIYFSYDVKMKEKGDIPEGYSVSREKKERFSLILESASTNQTSMYLCASGTLFYEQYFGPGTRLTVT.

This clonotype was observed at least ten times. V usage is TRBV29-1 and J usage is TRBJ1-4; no definite D call. The CDR3 spans 13 residues. From germline, CDR1 is SQVTM and CDR2 ANQGSEA. V lost 1 base, J lost 8 bases, and 11 bases lay in between. The DNA of the CDR3 is TGCAGCGTTGAAGTCGGCAGTCAGGAAAAACTGTTTTTT. It codes for CSVEVGSQEKLFF.

In its sample, this clonotype was seen many times. V is TRBV10-1 and J is TRBJ2-5; D is possibly TRBD1 or TRBD2 (5 bases each). The CDR3 sequence is 14 residues long. V dropped 0 bases and J dropped 3 bases, with 8 bases sitting between them. In germline, CDR1 is WNHNN, CDR2 SYGVQD (reference sequence). CDR3 loop: CASSESGREETQYF. Written as DNA, the CDR3 is TGCGCCAGCAGTGAGTCGGGACGGGAAGAGACCCAGTACTTC.

V and J are TRBV10-3 and TRBJ2-6; 13 bases fit TRBD2. The V and J ends lost 1 base and 4 bases, in that order; junction bases with no gene match: 4. CDR3 length: 18 amino acids. Germline V lookup: CDR1 ENHRY, CDR2 SYGVKD. CDR3 sequence (DNA): TGTGCCATCAGTGAGTACGGACTAGCGGGAGTGGGGGCCAACGTCCTGACTTTC. Protein product: CAISEYGLAGVGANVLTF.

This clonotype was seen ten or more times. The chain couples TRBV6-5 to TRBJ1-4; D is perhaps TRBD1 (6 bases). Germline V gives CDR1 MNHEY, CDR2 SVGAGI. The germline V and J ends were trimmed by 6 bases and 8 bases, with 13 bases remaining between them. This CDR3 is built from 13 residues. CDR3 residues: CASRQGFGEKLFF. CDR3 DNA: TGTGCCAGCAGGCAGGGGTTTGGGGAAAAACTGTTTTTT.

The rearrangement joins TRBV10-3 to TRBJ1-2; no firm D call. This CDR3 spans 12 amino acids. The V end lost 3 bases, the J end lost 7 bases, and 9 bases lay between the germline ends. Germline assignment: CDR1 ENHRY and CDR2 SYGVKD. The CDR3 spells CAISENRVGYTF. The CDR3 DNA reads TGTGCCATCAGTGAAAATAGGGTTGGCTACACCTTC.

This clonotype was counted many times. The junction and the germline gene differ at one end; a read error may be behind it. J is TRBJ1-1 and V is TRBV29-1; 9 bases are a match to TRBD1. From germline, CDR1 is SQVTM and CDR2 ANQGSEA. The length of the CDR3 is 10 residues. CDR3 sequence reads: CSVEDGTGTF. CDR3 DNA sequence: TGCAGCGTTGAAGACGGGACAGGGACCTTT.

In its sample, this clonotype was seen a few times. The V and J genes are TRBV9 and TRBJ2-1; D is perhaps TRBD2 (5 bases). The V gene's germline CDR1 is SGDLS and CDR2 YYNGEE. The CDR3 sequence is 15 residues long. The V end was cut by 0 bases, the J end by 8 bases, with 15 bases between. CDR3 in amino acids: CASSVGAVPDDEQFF. CDR3 nucleotides: TGTGCCAGCAGCGTAGGAGCGGTACCGGACGATGAGCAGTTCTTC.

This clonotype was counted ten times or more. The chain employs TRBV5-1 and TRBJ1-1; no clear D. V lost 3 bases, J lost 5 bases, and 20 bases lay in between. The CDR3 is 16 amino acids. CDR1 and CDR2 from the germline V gene are SGHRS and YFSETQ. Here the CDR3 DNA reads TGCGCCAGCAGCTCCTCCGGTTCCGTTTTTGGGACTGAAGCTTTCTTT. This sequence encodes CASSSSGSVFGTEAFF.

There are many counts of this clonotype. This chain links TRBV5-6 with TRBJ1-2; the match to TRBD1 covers 9 bases. Trimming removed 0 bases from V and 8 bases from J; junction bases left unmatched: 5. CDR3 size: 14 residues. Germline CDR1 is SGHDT and CDR2 is YYEEEE. CDR3 nucleotides: TGTGCCAGCAGCTTGGGACAGGGGGTCGGCGGCTACACCTTC. Residues: CASSLGQGVGGYTF.

This clonotype showed up many times. The chain has TRBV10-1 and TRBJ2-3; D not certain. The CDR3 loop spans 14 amino acids. The germline V gene has CDR1 WNHNN and CDR2 SYGVQD (reference sequence). V lost 2 bases and J lost 0, with 6 bases in between. The CDR3 protein is CASSELASTDTQYF. The DNA for the CDR3 is TGCGCCAGCAGTGAGCTGGCTAGCACAGATACGCAGTATTTT.